This T cell receptor (beta chain) was sequenced for a study of STAT5B mutations in CD4+ large granular lymphocyte leukemia. Study-wide findings and caveats: 8/27 top patient clones versus 2/35 control clones were TRBV06-family.

Germline CDR1 reads MGHRA; CDR2 reads YSYEKL. The V end lost 0 bases, the J end lost 7 bases, and 7 bases lay between the germline ends. The CDR3 is made up of 14 amino acids. Original processing methods: The detection floor for productive clonotype frequency was 2.59 x 10-5. The method was immunoSEQ multiplex PCR; TCRdb's version includes in-frame clones alone and lacks a portion of them. The V and J calls and clone size were taken over from that table, and D and trimming were inferred from the DNA. The sample has tens of thousands of clones; roughly 81% are singletons. In the case of this clone: The antigen remains unidentified.

Input material: CD4+ T cells from blood buffy coats. The chain uses TRBV4-1 and TRBJ1-6, with a possible D match to TRBD1 (5 bases). The receptor was derived from a human donor in good health. CDR3 sequence reads: CASSQDWGNSPLHF. The CDR3 coding sequence is TGCGCCAGCAGCCAAGATTGGGGGAATTCACCCCTCCACTTT.